This T cell receptor beta chain comes out of a study of cytomegalovirus exposure and HLA in healthy donors. The study's findings and limits: Reported findings show TCR beta sequences accurately forecast HLA-A and HLA-B alleles in most subjects.

In the PCR, 60 Vbeta and 13 Jbeta primers were used. Sequencing used immunoSEQ multiplex PCR; TCRdb keeps in-frame clones, though not all of them. The sample lists over 70,000 clones; about 67% were seen once. Trimming removed 3 bases from V and 3 bases from J; junction bases left unmatched: 7. CDR3 length: 17 residues. CDR1 and CDR2 (germline): LNHDA, SQIVND (reference sequence). A word on this clone: Antigen unknown.

The sequence derives from a man aged 25-45 years in good health and CMV-seronegative. The chain employs TRBV19 and TRBJ1-4; 10 nucleotides agree with TRBD1. The sequencing sample was made of PBMCs. CDR3 in amino acids: CASSMGTGVGPNEKLFF. CDR3 in DNA: TGTGCCAGTAGTATGGGGACAGGGGTCGGGCCTAATGAAAAACTGTTTTTT.